These 9 T cell receptor beta chains originate from one sample sequenced in a study of cytomegalovirus exposure and HLA in healthy donors. Researchers ran the PCR with 60 Vbeta and 13 Jbeta primers. The method was immunoSEQ multiplex PCR; TCRdb's version includes in-frame clones alone and lacks a portion of them. The repertoire holds roughly 120,000 clones, with about four fifths as singletons. The sample consisted of PBMCs. Receptor source: a man between 25 and 39 years old in good health and CMV-seropositive.

V gene TRBV19 combines with J gene TRBJ1-5; D perhaps matches TRBD1 (5 bases). The CDR3 has 13 amino acids. Germline values: CDR1 LNHDA, CDR2 SQIVND (reference sequence). Trimming stripped 4 bases from V and 9 bases from J, with 13 bases between. This CDR3 is CASSTSSGGPQHF. The CDR3 DNA reads as TGTGCCAGTAGTACGTCGTCCGGGGGGCCCCAGCATTTT.

The chain links TRBV9 to TRBJ2-1; 12 bases agree with TRBD2. This CDR3 has 17 residues. Germline V gene sequence: CDR1 SGDLS, CDR2 YYNGEE. V lost 4 bases, J lost 2 bases, and 7 bases stayed unmatched. In DNA, the CDR3 is TGTGCCAGCAGCTTCGCGACTAGCGGGAGTCCCTACAATGAGCAGTTCTTC. Protein: CASSFATSGSPYNEQFF.

To note about this clone: The CDR3 end shows no conserved phenylalanine or tryptophan, and so a read error is likely. V and J are TRBV5-1 and TRBJ1-3, with D possibly being TRBD1 (6 bases). Trimming removed 2 bases at V and 1 base at J, with 10 bases between. The CDR3 sequence is 15 residues long. Germline assignment: CDR1 SGHRS and CDR2 YFSETQ. The CDR3 protein is CASSFEDRSGNTIYC. CDR3 in DNA: TGCGCCAGCAGCTTTGAGGACAGATCTGGAAACACCATATATTGT.

V and J are TRBV7-9 and TRBJ1-2; unclear D gene. The CDR3 contains 17 residues. CDR1 is SEHNR, CDR2 FQNEAQ, per germline (reference sequence). V was shortened by 6 bases and J by 4 bases, with 24 bases between the two germline ends. The CDR3 region has the DNA TGTGCCAGCAGGCTTCCCTTCAGGTCCGACACCTCCTATGGCTACACCTTC. This gives the protein CASRLPFRSDTSYGYTF.

The chain carries TRBV21-1 and TRBJ1-6; the table's D call of TRBD1 was not tested on the DNA. TRBV21-1 is flagged as a pseudogene. This CDR3 is built from 19 residues. The CDR3 nucleotides are TGTGCCAGCAGCAGAGACAGGGGGCCGGAGAGTTTGGATAATTCACCCCTCCACTTT. Amino acids: CASSRDRGPESLDNSPLHF.

The chain recombines TRBV5-6 with TRBJ2-3; 7 bases fit TRBD2. V gave up 4 bases and J gave up 6 bases; unmatched junction bases: 17. The germline V gene encodes CDR1 SGHDT and CDR2 YYEEEE. The CDR3 loop spans 17 amino acids. This CDR3 reads CASSGTGGLGWGDTQYF. Written as DNA, the CDR3 is TGTGCCAGCAGCGGGACGGGGGGACTCGGTTGGGGGGATACGCAGTATTTT.

The DNA for the CDR3 is TGTGCCAGCAGGCTAGCGGGACACACCGGGGAGCTGTTTTTT. It yields the protein CASRLAGHTGELFF. The rearrangement links TRBV5-4 to TRBJ2-2, with 9 bases that match TRBD2. Germline-derived CDR1 and CDR2 are SGHNT and YYREEE (reference sequence). The CDR3 runs to 14 residues. After removal of 5 bases from V and 3 bases from J, the junction contained 2 bases not matched to a gene. Together with reference TRBV5-4 and TRBJ2-2, the CDR3 gives the full variable domain: ETGVTQSPTHLIKTRGQQVTLRCSSQSGHNTVSWYQQALGQGPQFIFQYYREEENGRGNFPPRFSGLQFPNYSSELNVNALELDDSALYLCASRLAGHTGELFFGEGSRLTVL.

The rearrangement uses TRBV15 and TRBJ2-1; D gene uncertain. In germline, CDR1 is LNHNV, CDR2 YYDKDF (reference sequence). The germline V and J ends were trimmed by 0 bases and 4 bases, with 10 bases remaining between them. The CDR3 extends over 15 amino acids. CDR3 in amino acids: CATSRDDGGYNEQFF. The CDR3 DNA reads TGTGCCACCAGCAGAGATGATGGCGGTTACAATGAGCAGTTCTTC.

The CDR3 bases are TGTGCCAGCAGCTGGAGTTTCGGGGAGACCCAGTACTTC. It yields the protein CASSWSFGETQYF. The V gene is TRBV11-2, the J gene TRBJ2-5; unclear D gene. Germline assignment: CDR1 SGHAT and CDR2 FQNNGV. Trimming cost V 4 bases and J 5 bases, with 11 bases left between them. This CDR3 comprises 13 residues. The full variable domain, completed using reference TRBV11-2 and TRBJ2-5, is EAGVAQSPRYKIIEKRQSVAFWCNPISGHATLYWYQQILGQGPKLLIQFQNNGVVDDSQLPKDRFSAERLKGVDSTLKIQPAKLEDSAVYLCASSWSFGETQYFGPGTRLLVL.